The 14 T cell receptor beta chains listed next were all sequenced from one sample in a study of blood T cell repertoires in COVID-19. Profiling relied on immunoSEQ multiplex PCR, and the TCRdb table lists in-frame clones only, not all of them. The repertoire holds roughly 300,000 clones, with about 86% as singletons. The material sequenced was peripheral blood. These receptors were obtained from a woman aged 25 to 39 with COVID-19, enrolled during active disease.

J is TRBJ2-3 and V is TRBV7-9; TRBD1 matches 10 bases. The CDR3 is 16 amino acids. Germline CDR1 reads SEHNR; CDR2 reads FQNEAQ (reference sequence). V shed 5 bases, J shed 4 bases, and the junction held 9 bases outside the gene matches. This CDR3 is CASSALPGQGSDTQYF. The CDR3 nucleotides are TGTGCCAGCAGCGCACTCCCGGGACAGGGGTCAGATACGCAGTATTTT.

The chain carries TRBV27 and TRBJ1-5; D possibly corresponds to TRBD1 (5 bases). This CDR3 is 14 amino acids long. The V end lost 1 base, the J end lost 3 bases, and 7 bases lay between the germline ends. Germline values: CDR1 MNHEY, CDR2 SMNVEV (reference sequence). This CDR3 reads CASSLLGANQPQHF. In DNA, the CDR3 is TGTGCCAGCAGTTTATTAGGGGCCAATCAGCCCCAGCATTTT.

J is TRBJ1-1 and V is TRBV7-9, with D unresolved. Germline values: CDR1 SEHNR, CDR2 FQNEAQ (reference sequence). With 3 bases removed from V and 12 bases from J, the gap between germline ends came to 26 bases. The CDR3 covers 16 residues. Written as DNA, the CDR3 is TGTGCCAGCAGCTTTCTATCCGGGAAGGATGCCGTTCAGCCTTTCTTT. Residues: CASSFLSGKDAVQPFF.

The V call is TRBV19, the J call TRBJ2-3, with D perhaps matching TRBD1 (6 bases). The CDR3 runs to 13 residues. Germline V gene lookup returns CDR1 LNHDA and CDR2 SQIVND (reference sequence). V lost 11 bases and J 7 bases, leaving 19 bases between the germline ends. Here the CDR3 reads CAPRGHPANTQYF. The CDR3 nucleotides read TGTGCCCCCAGGGGACACCCCGCAAATACGCAGTATTTT.

V is TRBV19 and J is TRBJ2-4, with 7 bases lining up with TRBD1. With V trimmed by 3 bases and J by 15 bases, 11 bases remained unmatched. This CDR3 spans 13 amino acids. The germline gives CDR1 LNHDA, CDR2 SQIVND (reference sequence). The chain's CDR3 is CASSMRTGAARYF. The CDR3 DNA is TGTGCCAGTAGTATGCGGACAGGCGCTGCACGGTACTTC.

CDR3 amino acids: CASNPQGAGETQYF. CDR3 nucleotide sequence: TGTGCCAGCAACCCACAGGGGGCGGGGGAGACCCAGTACTTC. This chain connects TRBV2 to TRBJ2-5, with 9 positions matching TRBD1. The germline V gene has CDR1 SNHLY and CDR2 FYNNEI. V lost 7 bases to trimming and J lost 5 bases; unmatched junction nucleotides: 8. This CDR3 region has 14 residues.

The rearrangement links TRBV18 to TRBJ1-5; TRBD1 agrees at 8 bases. The CDR3 has 17 amino acids. The J segment lost 3 bases and the V segment lost 6 bases, leaving 13 bases of the junction unmatched. CDR1 and CDR2 from the germline V gene are KGHSH and LQKENI. DNA of the CDR3: TGTGCCAGCTCGCCCCAGGGGGCGGGCGCGGACAATCAGCCCCAGCATTTT. Protein sequence: CASSPQGAGADNQPQHF.

The rearrangement joins TRBV2 to TRBJ2-5; 9 bases agree with TRBD1. This CDR3 contains 13 residues. The V and J ends lost 5 bases and 3 bases, in that order; junction bases with no gene match: 1. In germline, CDR1 is SNHLY, CDR2 FYNNEI. This CDR3 reads CASSRQGEETQYF. The CDR3 DNA reads as TGTGCCAGCAGTCGACAGGGGGAAGAGACCCAGTACTTC.

The V gene is TRBV6-4, the J gene TRBJ1-2; TRBD1 aligns across 8 bases. The V gene's germline CDR1 is MRHNA and CDR2 SNTAGT. This CDR3 is 13 amino acids long. Trimming at V came to 8 bases and at J to 4 bases, leaving 6 bases not matched to a gene. The CDR3 sequence is CASVATGVYGYTF. For the CDR3, the DNA is TGTGCCAGCGTAGCGACAGGGGTCTATGGCTACACCTTC.

The chain links TRBV5-4 to TRBJ1-1, with a weak D call TRBD1 (5 bases). The germline CDR1 and CDR2 sequences are SGHNT and YYREEE (reference sequence). Deletions cut 6 bases from V and 6 bases from J, with 9 bases between. The CDR3 spans 11 residues. CDR3 amino acids: CASIRGAEAFF. The CDR3 DNA follows: TGTGCCAGCATTCGGGGGGCTGAAGCTTTCTTT.

V gene TRBV10-1 combines with J gene TRBJ1-6; TRBD1 matches at 9 bases. Germline V CDR1 and CDR2: WNHNN, SYGVQD (reference sequence). V shed 6 bases and J 9 bases; nucleotides not matched to a gene: 9. The CDR3 sequence is 15 residues long. The CDR3 region is CASSLQGARRSPLHF. The CDR3 coding sequence is TGCGCCAGCAGCCTACAGGGGGCCCGGCGTTCACCCCTCCACTTT.

This sequence joins TRBV7-9 and TRBJ2-5, with 9 positions matching TRBD2. The CDR3 is 15 amino acids. V dropped 8 bases and J dropped 5; count of bases not matched to a gene: 12. In germline, CDR1 is SEHNR, CDR2 FQNEAQ (reference sequence). The DNA for the CDR3 is TGTGCCAGCTCCAGGGGTCTAGCGGGGTTTGAGACCCAGTACTTC. It yields the protein CASSRGLAGFETQYF.

The chain has TRBV28 and TRBJ1-4; D is undetermined. The CDR3 spans 14 residues. Per germline, CDR1 MDHEN and CDR2 SYDVKM. The V end lost 3 bases, the J end lost 2 bases, and 7 bases lay between the germline ends. CDR3 in amino acids: CASSFRATNEKLFF. CDR3 coding DNA: TGTGCCAGCAGTTTTCGTGCGACTAATGAAAAACTGTTTTTT.

In its sample, this clone was seen once. The chain couples TRBV27 to TRBJ2-3, with 8 bases lining up with TRBD2. J gave up 2 bases and V 6 bases, and 4 bases lay outside the gene matches. Germline V gene sequence: CDR1 MNHEY, CDR2 SMNVEV (reference sequence). This CDR3 comprises 14 residues. The CDR3 DNA is TGTGCCAGCAGCGGGGGGGCCGTCACAGATACGCAGTATTTT. It encodes CASSGGAVTDTQYF.